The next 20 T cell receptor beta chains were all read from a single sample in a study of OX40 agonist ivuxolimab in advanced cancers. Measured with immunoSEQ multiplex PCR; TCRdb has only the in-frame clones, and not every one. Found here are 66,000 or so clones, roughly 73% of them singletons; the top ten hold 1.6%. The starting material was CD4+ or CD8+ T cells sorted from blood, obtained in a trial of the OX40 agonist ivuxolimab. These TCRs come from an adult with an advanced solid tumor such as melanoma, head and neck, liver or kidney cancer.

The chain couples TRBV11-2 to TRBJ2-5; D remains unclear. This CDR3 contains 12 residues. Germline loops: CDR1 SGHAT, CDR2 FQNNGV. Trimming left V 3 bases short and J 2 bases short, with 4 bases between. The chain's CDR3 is CASSLNQETQYF. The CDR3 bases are TGTGCCAGCAGCTTGAATCAAGAGACCCAGTACTTC. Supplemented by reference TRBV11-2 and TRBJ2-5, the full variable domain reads EAGVAQSPRYKIIEKRQSVAFWCNPISGHATLYWYQQILGQGPKLLIQFQNNGVVDDSQLPKDRFSAERLKGVDSTLKIQPAKLEDSAVYLCASSLNQETQYFGPGTRLLVL.

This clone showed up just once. CDR3 protein: CASSLGQGSFYEQYF. In DNA form, the CDR3 reads TGCGCCAGCAGCTTGGGACAGGGATCTTTCTACGAGCAGTACTTC. The chain carries TRBV5-1 and TRBJ2-7; TRBD1 aligns across 7 bases. After removal of 0 bases from V and 3 bases from J, the junction contained 6 bases not matched to a gene. CDR1 is SGHRS and CDR2 is YFSETQ in the germline V gene. The CDR3 runs 15 residues.

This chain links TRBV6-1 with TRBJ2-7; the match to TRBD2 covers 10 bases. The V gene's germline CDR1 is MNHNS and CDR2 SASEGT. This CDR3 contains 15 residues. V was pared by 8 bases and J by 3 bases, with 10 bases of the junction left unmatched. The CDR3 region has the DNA TGTGCCAGCCAAAGCACCGGGACTAGCGTCTACGAGCAGTACTTC. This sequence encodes CASQSTGTSVYEQYF.

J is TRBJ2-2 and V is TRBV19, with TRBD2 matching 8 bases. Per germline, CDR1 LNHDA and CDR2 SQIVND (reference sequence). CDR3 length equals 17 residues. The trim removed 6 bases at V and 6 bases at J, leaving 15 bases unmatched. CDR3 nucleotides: TGTGCCAGTAGACGTAGCAGCAGGGGACTAGTCTCCGGGGAGCTGTTTTTT. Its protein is CASRRSSRGLVSGELFF.

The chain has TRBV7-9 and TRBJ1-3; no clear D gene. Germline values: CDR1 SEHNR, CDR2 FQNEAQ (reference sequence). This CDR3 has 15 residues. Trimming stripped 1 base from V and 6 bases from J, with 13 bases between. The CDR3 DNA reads TGTGCCAGCAGCTTAGGGGCAGCATCGCAAAACACCATATATTTT. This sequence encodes CASSLGAASQNTIYF.

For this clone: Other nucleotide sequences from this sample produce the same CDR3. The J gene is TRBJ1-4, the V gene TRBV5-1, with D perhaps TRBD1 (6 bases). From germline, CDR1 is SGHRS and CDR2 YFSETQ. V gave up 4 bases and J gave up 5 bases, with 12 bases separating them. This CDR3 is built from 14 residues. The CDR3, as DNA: TGCGCCAGCAGCGGAACAGGGCTGAATGAAAAACTGTTTTTT. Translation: CASSGTGLNEKLFF.

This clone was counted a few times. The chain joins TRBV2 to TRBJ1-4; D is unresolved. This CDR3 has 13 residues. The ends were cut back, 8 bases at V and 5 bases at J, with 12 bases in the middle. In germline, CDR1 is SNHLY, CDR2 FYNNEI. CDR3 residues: CASVEQTNEKLFF. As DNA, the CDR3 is TGTGCCAGCGTCGAACAGACAAATGAAAAACTGTTTTTT. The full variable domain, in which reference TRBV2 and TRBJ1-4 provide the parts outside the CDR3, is EPEVTQTPSHQVTQMGQEVILRCVPISNHLYFYWYRQILGQKVEFLVSFYNNEISEKSEIFDDQFSVERPDGSNFTLKIRSTKLEDSAMYFCASVEQTNEKLFFGSGTQLSVL.

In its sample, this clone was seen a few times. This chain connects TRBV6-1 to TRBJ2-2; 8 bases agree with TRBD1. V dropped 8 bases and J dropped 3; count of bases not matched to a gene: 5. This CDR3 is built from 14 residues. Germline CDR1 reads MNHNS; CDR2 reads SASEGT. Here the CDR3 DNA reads TGTGCCAGCTCATCGGGACAGGACACCGGGGAGCTGTTTTTT. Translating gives CASSSGQDTGELFF.

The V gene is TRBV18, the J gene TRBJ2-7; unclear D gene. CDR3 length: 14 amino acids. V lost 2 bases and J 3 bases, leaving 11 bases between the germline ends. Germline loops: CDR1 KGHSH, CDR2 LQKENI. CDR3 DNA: TGTGCCAGCTCACCATCTTACAGAGACTACGAGCAGTACTTC. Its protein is CASSPSYRDYEQYF.

The CDR3 reads CASRTGTNGYTF. The CDR3 DNA follows: TGTGCCAGCAGGACCGGGACAAATGGCTACACCTTC. V gene TRBV6-5 combines with J gene TRBJ1-2, with D perhaps matching TRBD1 (6 bases). The V gene's germline CDR1 is MNHEY and CDR2 SVGAGI. V lost 6 bases, J lost 6 bases, and 11 bases lay in between. This CDR3 contains 12 residues.

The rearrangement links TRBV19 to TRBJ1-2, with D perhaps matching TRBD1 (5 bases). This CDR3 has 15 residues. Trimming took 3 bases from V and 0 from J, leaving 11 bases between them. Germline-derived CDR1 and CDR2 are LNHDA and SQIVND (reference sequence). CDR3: CASSIQRGANYGYTF. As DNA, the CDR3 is TGTGCCAGTAGTATTCAAAGAGGGGCTAACTATGGCTACACCTTC.

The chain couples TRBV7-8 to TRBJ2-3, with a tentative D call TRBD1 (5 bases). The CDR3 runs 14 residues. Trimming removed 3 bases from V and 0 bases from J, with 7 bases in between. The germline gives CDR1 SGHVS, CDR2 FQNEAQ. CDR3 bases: TGTGCCAGCAGCTTGGGGCCTAGCACAGATACGCAGTATTTT. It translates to CASSLGPSTDTQYF.

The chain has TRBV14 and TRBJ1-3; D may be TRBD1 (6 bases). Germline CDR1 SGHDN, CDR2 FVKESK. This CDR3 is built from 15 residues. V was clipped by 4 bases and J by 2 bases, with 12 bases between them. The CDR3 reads CASSPWEGAGNTIYF. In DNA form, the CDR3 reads TGTGCCAGCAGCCCCTGGGAGGGGGCTGGAAACACCATATATTTT.

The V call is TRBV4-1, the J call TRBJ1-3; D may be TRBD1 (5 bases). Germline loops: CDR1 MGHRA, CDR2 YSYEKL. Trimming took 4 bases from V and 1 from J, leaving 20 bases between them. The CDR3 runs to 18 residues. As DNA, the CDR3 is TGCGCCAGCAGCCCATACAAAGGGAGGGGAACTTCTGGAAACACCATATATTTT. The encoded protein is CASSPYKGRGTSGNTIYF.

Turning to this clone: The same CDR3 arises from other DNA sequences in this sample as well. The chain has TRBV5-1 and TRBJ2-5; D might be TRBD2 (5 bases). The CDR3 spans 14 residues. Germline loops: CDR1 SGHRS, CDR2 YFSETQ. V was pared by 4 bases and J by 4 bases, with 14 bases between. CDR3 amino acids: CASSRGLAGETQYF. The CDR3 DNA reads TGCGCCAGCAGCCGGGGTCTCGCTGGAGAGACCCAGTACTTC.

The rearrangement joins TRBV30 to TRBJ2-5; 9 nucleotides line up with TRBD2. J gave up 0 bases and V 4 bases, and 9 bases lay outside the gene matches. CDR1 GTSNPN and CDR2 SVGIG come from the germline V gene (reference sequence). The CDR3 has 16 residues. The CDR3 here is CAWTSTIAGDQETQYF. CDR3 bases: TGTGCCTGGACCAGTACGATAGCGGGGGACCAAGAGACCCAGTACTTC. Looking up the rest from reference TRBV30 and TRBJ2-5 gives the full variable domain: SQTIHQWPATLVQPVGSPLSLECTVEGTSNPNLYWYRQAAGRGLQLLFYSVGIGQISSEVPQNLSASRPQDRQFILSSKKLLLSDSGFYLCAWTSTIAGDQETQYFGPGTRLLVL.

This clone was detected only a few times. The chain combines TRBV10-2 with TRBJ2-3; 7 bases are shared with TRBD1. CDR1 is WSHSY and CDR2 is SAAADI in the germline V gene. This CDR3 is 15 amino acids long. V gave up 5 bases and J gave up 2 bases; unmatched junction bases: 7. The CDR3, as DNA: TGCGCCAGCAGTCAGGACGACAGGGCCACAGATACGCAGTATTTT. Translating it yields CASSQDDRATDTQYF.

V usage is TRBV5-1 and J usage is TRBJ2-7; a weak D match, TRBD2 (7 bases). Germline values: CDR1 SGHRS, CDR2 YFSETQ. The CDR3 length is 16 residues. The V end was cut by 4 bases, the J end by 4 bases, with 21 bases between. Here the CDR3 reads CASSPTWGGAGYEQYF. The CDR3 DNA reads TGCGCCAGCAGCCCCACGTGGGGGGGCGCTGGGTACGAGCAGTACTTC.

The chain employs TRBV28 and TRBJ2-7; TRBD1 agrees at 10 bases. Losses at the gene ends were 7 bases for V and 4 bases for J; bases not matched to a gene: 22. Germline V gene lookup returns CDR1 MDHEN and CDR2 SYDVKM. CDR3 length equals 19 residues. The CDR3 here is CASTLEPGIKGQGRYEQYF. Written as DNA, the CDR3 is TGTGCCAGCACTTTGGAACCCGGTATTAAGGGACAGGGGCGGTACGAGCAGTACTTC.

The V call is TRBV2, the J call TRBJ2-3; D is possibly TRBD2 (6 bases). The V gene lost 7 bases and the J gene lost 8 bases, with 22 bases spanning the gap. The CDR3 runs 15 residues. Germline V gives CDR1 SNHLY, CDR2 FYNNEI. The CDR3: CASTTRQGGDRTQYF. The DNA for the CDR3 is TGTGCCAGCACCACCCGGCAGGGCGGGGACCGTACGCAGTATTTT.